The entry below describes one TCR beta chain. What it binds is unknown. This sample was taken from a study of cytomegalovirus exposure and HLA in healthy donors. The PCR was carried out with 60 Vbeta primers and 13 Jbeta primers. Assay: immunoSEQ multiplex PCR; the TCRdb copy retains only in-frame clones and omits some. The table records roughly 80,000 clones, around 80% of them present only once. The study's findings and limits: In a later analysis, TCR beta V- and J-gene trimming showed a link to a missense DCLRE1C variant. Some highly shared sequence variants likely arose as a pipeline artifact. Donors belonging to an Asian-associated ancestry cluster reportedly showed fewer N-insertions in productive TCRs than the 666-donor mean, according to what a later analysis found.

The sample consisted of PBMCs. This clonotype was sampled from a male donor in good health and CMV-seropositive.

CDR3 bases: TGCGCCAGCAGTTTAGCGGGAGGATCTGAGACCCAGTACTTC. Translation: CASSLAGGSETQYF. The rearrangement joins TRBV10-2 to TRBJ2-5, with 10 bases fitting TRBD2. From germline, CDR1 is WSHSY and CDR2 SAAADI. Trimming took 5 bases from V and 5 from J; bases not matched to a gene: 5. This CDR3 is 14 amino acids long.